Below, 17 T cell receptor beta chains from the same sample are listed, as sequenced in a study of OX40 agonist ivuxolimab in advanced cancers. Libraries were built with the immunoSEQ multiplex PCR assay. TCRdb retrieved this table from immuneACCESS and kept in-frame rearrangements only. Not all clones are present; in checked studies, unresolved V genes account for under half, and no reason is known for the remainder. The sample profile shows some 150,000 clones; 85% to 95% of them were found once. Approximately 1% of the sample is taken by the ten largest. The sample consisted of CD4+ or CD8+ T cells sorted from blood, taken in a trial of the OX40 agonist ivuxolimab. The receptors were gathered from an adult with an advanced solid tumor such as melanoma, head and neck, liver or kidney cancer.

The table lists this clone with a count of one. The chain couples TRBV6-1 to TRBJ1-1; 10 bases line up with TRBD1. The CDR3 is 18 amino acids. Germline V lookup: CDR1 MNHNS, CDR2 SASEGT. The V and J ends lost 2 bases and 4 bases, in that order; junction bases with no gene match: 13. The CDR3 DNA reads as TGTGCCAGCAGTGAAAGACAGGGGGCGGTCATATTCGGCACTGAAGCTTTCTTT. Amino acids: CASSERQGAVIFGTEAFF.

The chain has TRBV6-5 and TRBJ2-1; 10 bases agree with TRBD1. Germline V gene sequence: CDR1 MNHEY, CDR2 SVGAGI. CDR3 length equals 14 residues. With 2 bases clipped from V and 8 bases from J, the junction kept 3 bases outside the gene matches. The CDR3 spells CASSYRGQGYEQFF. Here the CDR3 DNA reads TGTGCCAGCAGTTACCGGGGACAGGGGTATGAGCAGTTCTTC.

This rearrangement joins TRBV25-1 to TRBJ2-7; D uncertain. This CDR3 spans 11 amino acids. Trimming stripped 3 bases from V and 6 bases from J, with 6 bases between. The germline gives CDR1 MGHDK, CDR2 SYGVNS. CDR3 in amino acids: CASSDFSEQYF. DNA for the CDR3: TGTGCCAGCAGTGATTTCTCCGAGCAGTACTTC.

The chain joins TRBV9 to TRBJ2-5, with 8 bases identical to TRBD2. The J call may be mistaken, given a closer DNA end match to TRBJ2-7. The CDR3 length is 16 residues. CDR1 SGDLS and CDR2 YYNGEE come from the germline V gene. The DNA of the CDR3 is TGTGCCAGCAGCGTACGCCCGGGGACTAGAGCCTACGAGCAGTACTTC. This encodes CASSVRPGTRAYEQYF.

CDR3 nucleotides: TGTGCCAGCAGCTCATACAGGGTGCGGAACACTGAAGCTTTCTTT. Translated: CASSSYRVRNTEAFF. The rearrangement joins TRBV5-4 to TRBJ1-1; possible D gene TRBD1, 6 bases. The CDR3 runs to 15 residues. V was cut by 3 bases and J by 1 base, with 13 bases left in between. Germline assignment: CDR1 SGHNT and CDR2 YYREEE (reference sequence).

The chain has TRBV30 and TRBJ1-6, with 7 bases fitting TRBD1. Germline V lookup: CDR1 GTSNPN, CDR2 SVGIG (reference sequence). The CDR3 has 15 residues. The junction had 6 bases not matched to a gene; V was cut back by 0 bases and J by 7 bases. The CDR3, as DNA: TGTGCCTGGAGTGTAGACAGGGTTGGAAATTCACCCCTCCACTTT. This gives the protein CAWSVDRVGNSPLHF.

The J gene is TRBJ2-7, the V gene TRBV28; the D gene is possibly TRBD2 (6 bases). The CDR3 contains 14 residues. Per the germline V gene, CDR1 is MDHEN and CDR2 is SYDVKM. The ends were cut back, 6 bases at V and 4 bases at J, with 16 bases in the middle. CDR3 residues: CASRAAGSGYEQYF. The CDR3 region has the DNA TGTGCCAGCAGGGCGGCAGGAAGCGGGTACGAGCAGTACTTC. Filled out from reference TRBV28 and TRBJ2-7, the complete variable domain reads DVKVTQSSRYLVKRTGEKVFLECVQDMDHENMFWYRQDPGLGLRLIYFSYDVKMKEKGDIPEGYSVSREKKERFSLILESASTNQTSMYLCASRAAGSGYEQYFGPGTRLTVT.

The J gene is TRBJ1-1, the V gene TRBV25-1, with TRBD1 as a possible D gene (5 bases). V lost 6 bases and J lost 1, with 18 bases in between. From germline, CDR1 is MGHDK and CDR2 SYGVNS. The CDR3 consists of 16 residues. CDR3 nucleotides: TGTGCCAGCAGGGGGGGTGGGACGGCAAAGAACACTGAAGCTTTCTTT. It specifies CASRGGGTAKNTEAFF.

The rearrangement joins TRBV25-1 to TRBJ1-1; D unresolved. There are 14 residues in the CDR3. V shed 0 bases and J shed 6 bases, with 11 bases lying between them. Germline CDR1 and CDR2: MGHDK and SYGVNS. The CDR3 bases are TGTGCCAGCAGTGAATATGAGTTAAGTGCTGAAGCTTTCTTT. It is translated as CASSEYELSAEAFF. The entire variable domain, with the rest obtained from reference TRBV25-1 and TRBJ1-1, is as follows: EADIYQTPRYLVIGTGKKITLECSQTMGHDKMYWYQQDPGMELHLIHYSYGVNSTEKGDLSSESTVSRIRTEHFPLTLESARPSHTSQYLCASSEYELSAEAFFGQGTRLTVV.

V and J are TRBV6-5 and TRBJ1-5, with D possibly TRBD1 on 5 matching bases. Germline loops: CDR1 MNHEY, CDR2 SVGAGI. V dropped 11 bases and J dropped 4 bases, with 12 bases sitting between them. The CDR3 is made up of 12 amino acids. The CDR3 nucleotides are TGTGCCGCAAGGGGCGGGAATCAGCCCCAGCATTTT. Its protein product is CAARGGNQPQHF.

The CDR3 is CASSQGVHNSPLHF. Written as DNA, the CDR3 is TGTGCCAGCAGCCAGGGGGTCCATAATTCACCCCTCCACTTT. The chain has TRBV7-2 and TRBJ1-6; 7 bases match TRBD1. The germline CDR1 and CDR2 sequences are SGHTA and FQGNSA. V lost 5 bases, J lost 5 bases, and 3 bases stayed unmatched. This CDR3 contains 14 residues.

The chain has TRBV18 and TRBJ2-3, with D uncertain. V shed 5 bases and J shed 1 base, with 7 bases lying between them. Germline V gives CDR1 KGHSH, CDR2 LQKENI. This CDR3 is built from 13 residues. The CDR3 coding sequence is TGTGCCAGCTCAGCGATAGGCACAGATACGCAGTATTTT. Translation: CASSAIGTDTQYF.

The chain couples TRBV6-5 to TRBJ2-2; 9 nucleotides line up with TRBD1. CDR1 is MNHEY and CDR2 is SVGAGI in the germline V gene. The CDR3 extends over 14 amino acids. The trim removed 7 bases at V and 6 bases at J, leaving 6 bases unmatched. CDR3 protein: CASTKTGGSGELFF. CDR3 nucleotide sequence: TGTGCCAGCACGAAAACAGGGGGCTCCGGGGAGCTGTTTTTT.

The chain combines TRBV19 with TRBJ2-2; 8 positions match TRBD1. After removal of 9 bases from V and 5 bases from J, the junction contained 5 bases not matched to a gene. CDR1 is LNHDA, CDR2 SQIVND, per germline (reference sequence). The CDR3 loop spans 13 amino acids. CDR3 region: CASQDRETGELFF. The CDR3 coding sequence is TGTGCCAGCCAGGACAGGGAGACCGGGGAGCTGTTTTTT.

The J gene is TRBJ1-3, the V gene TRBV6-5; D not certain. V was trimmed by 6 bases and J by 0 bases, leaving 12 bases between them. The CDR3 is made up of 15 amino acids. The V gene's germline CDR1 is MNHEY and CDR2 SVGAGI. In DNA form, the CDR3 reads TGTGCCAGCAGCCGATTACATGACTCTGGAAACACCATATATTTT. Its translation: CASSRLHDSGNTIYF.

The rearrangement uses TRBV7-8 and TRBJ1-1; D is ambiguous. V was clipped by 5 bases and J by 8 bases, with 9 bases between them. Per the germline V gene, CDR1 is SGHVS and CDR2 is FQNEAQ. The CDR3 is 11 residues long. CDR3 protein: CASSPGPEAFF. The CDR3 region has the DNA TGTGCCAGCAGCCCCGGTCCCGAAGCTTTCTTT.

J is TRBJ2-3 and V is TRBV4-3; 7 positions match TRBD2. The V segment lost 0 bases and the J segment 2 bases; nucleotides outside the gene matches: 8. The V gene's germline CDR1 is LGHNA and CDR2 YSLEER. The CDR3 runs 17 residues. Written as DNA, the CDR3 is TGCGCCAGCAGCCAAGAGGTGGCTAGCGGACCCACAGATACGCAGTATTTT. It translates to CASSQEVASGPTDTQYF.